These 21 T cell receptor beta chains were all obtained from the same sample, sequenced in a study of Tregs in tolerant kidney transplant recipients. Method: immunoSEQ multiplex PCR; TCRdb's copy keeps in-frame clones and lacks some. The sample holds about 110,000 clones, roughly 89% seen once. Source: CD4+ T cells from blood, taken before the transplant. The receptors derive from a human donor who received a combined kidney and bone marrow transplant.

The V and J genes are TRBV18 and TRBJ1-3; 8 bases match TRBD1. This CDR3 comprises 16 residues. The trim removed 5 bases at V and 1 base at J, leaving 7 bases unmatched. The V gene's germline CDR1 is KGHSH and CDR2 LQKENI. CDR3 loop: CASSKAGGSSGNTIYF. CDR3 nucleotides: TGTGCCAGCTCAAAGGCAGGGGGCTCTTCTGGAAACACCATATATTTT.

This chain links TRBV6-5 with TRBJ1-1; D call uncertain. V was clipped by 6 bases and J by 5 bases, with 7 bases between them. The germline V gene has CDR1 MNHEY and CDR2 SVGAGI. The length of the CDR3 is 11 residues. The CDR3 sequence is CASSLGTEAFF. In nucleotides, the CDR3 is TGTGCCAGCAGCCTAGGAACTGAAGCTTTCTTT.

The chain combines TRBV5-1 with TRBJ1-1; 8 nucleotides line up with TRBD1. CDR3 size: 14 residues. Germline values: CDR1 SGHRS, CDR2 YFSETQ. The V gene end was trimmed by 3 bases and the J gene end by 6 bases; junction bases not matched to a gene: 7. The CDR3 is CASSSAPGGPEAFF. The CDR3 nucleotides read TGCGCCAGCAGCTCAGCCCCAGGGGGCCCTGAAGCTTTCTTT.

The chain recombines TRBV5-1 with TRBJ1-2; D may be TRBD1 (5 bases). CDR1 and CDR2 from the germline V gene are SGHRS and YFSETQ. This CDR3 is built from 14 residues. The V gene lost 0 bases and the J gene lost 4 bases, with 10 bases spanning the gap. The CDR3: CASSLGGTSYGYTF. In DNA, the CDR3 is TGCGCCAGCAGCTTGGGTGGGACTTCCTATGGCTACACCTTC.

The chain joins TRBV7-2 to TRBJ2-1, with D unresolved. Germline V lookup: CDR1 SGHTA, CDR2 FQGNSA. The V gene lost 1 base and the J gene lost 10 bases, with 20 bases spanning the gap. The CDR3 sequence is 16 residues long. CDR3 coding DNA: TGTGCCAGCAGCTTAGAAGTGAGGATTCCCGCCGGAGAGCAGTTCTTC. It codes for CASSLEVRIPAGEQFF.

V gene TRBV4-1 combines with J gene TRBJ1-1; D remains unclear. The V and J ends lost 3 bases and 4 bases respectively, with 18 bases between them. The CDR3 is 16 residues long. CDR1 MGHRA and CDR2 YSYEKL come from the germline V gene. CDR3 in amino acids: CASSQGSGPAGTEAFF. The CDR3 nucleotides read TGCGCCAGCAGCCAGGGGAGTGGGCCGGCAGGCACTGAAGCTTTCTTT.

The chain couples TRBV11-2 to TRBJ2-7; possible D gene TRBD1, 6 bases. V was pared by 8 bases and J by 0 bases, with 14 bases between. CDR3 size: 14 residues. The germline gives CDR1 SGHAT, CDR2 FQNNGV. This CDR3 reads CASGSIRGSYEQYF. Written as DNA, the CDR3 is TGTGCCAGCGGGTCGATCAGGGGCTCCTACGAGCAGTACTTC. Full variable domain (rest looked up from reference TRBV11-2 and TRBJ2-7): EAGVAQSPRYKIIEKRQSVAFWCNPISGHATLYWYQQILGQGPKLLIQFQNNGVVDDSQLPKDRFSAERLKGVDSTLKIQPAKLEDSAVYLCASGSIRGSYEQYFGPGTRLTVT.

V usage is TRBV7-6 and J usage is TRBJ2-7, with 9 positions matching TRBD2. CDR1 and CDR2 from the germline V gene are SGHVS and FNYEAQ. CDR3 length: 15 amino acids. J lost 5 bases, V lost 1 base, and 6 bases had no gene match. This CDR3 reads CASSLGGTSRHEQYF. The CDR3 DNA reads as TGTGCCAGCAGCTTAGGTGGGACTAGCAGACACGAGCAGTACTTC.

V and J are TRBV7-9 and TRBJ1-2; D gene uncertain. Trimming removed 4 bases at V and 0 bases at J, with 6 bases between. The CDR3 runs 13 residues. Germline V gene lookup returns CDR1 SEHNR and CDR2 FQNEAQ (reference sequence). The CDR3 DNA sequence: TGTGCCAGCAGCTCTCCAGCTAACTATGGCTACACCTTC. The encoded protein is CASSSPANYGYTF.

This clone was detected only a few times. Within the sample, other DNA sequences also encode this same CDR3. The chain couples TRBV5-1 to TRBJ1-1; D is perhaps TRBD1 (6 bases). The CDR3 is 14 residues long. CDR1 is SGHRS, CDR2 YFSETQ, per germline. The germline V and J ends were trimmed by 3 bases and 2 bases, with 11 bases remaining between them. The CDR3 DNA reads as TGCGCCAGCAGCTCCCGGACAGCTAACACTGAAGCTTTCTTT. Translated, it gives CASSSRTANTEAFF.

The V call is TRBV7-2, the J call TRBJ2-7; 12 bases line up with TRBD2. J was trimmed by 6 bases and V by 5 bases; bases with no gene match: 11. Germline CDR1 SGHTA, CDR2 FQGNSA. CDR3 length equals 16 residues. DNA of the CDR3: TGTGCCAGCAGCGCCCATGCTAGCGGGGGGGGAGGCGAGCAGTACTTC. Translation gives CASSAHASGGGGEQYF.

V is TRBV5-1 and J is TRBJ2-5; 8 nucleotides line up with TRBD2. Germline V CDR1 and CDR2: SGHRS, YFSETQ. The CDR3 runs 16 residues. J lost 0 bases, V lost 4 bases, and 8 bases had no gene match. This chain's CDR3 is CASSRKRGPNQETQYF. Written as DNA, the CDR3 is TGCGCCAGCAGCCGGAAGCGGGGGCCTAACCAAGAGACCCAGTACTTC.

This chain links TRBV7-6 with TRBJ1-6; no firm D call. This CDR3 is built from 16 residues. Trimming took 1 base from V and 0 from J, leaving 7 bases between them. Germline assignment: CDR1 SGHVS and CDR2 FNYEAQ. This CDR3 is CASSLGLSSYNSPLHF. CDR3 coding DNA: TGTGCCAGCAGCTTAGGTCTGAGCTCCTATAATTCACCCCTCCACTTT.

The V and J genes are TRBV11-3 and TRBJ2-3, with D possibly matching TRBD2 (6 bases). The germline V gene encodes CDR1 SGHNT and CDR2 YENEEA. V lost 6 bases and J 2 bases, leaving 27 bases between the germline ends. This CDR3 region has 19 residues. This chain's CDR3 is CASSPGAGSGPGPTDTQYF. The DNA for the CDR3 is TGTGCCAGCAGTCCGGGTGCGGGGTCCGGACCGGGGCCCACAGATACGCAGTATTTT.

This clone turned up a few times. V and J are TRBV6-1 and TRBJ2-1; 11 bases line up with TRBD2. J was trimmed by 10 bases and V by 3 bases; bases with no gene match: 8. Germline CDR1 is MNHNS and CDR2 is SASEGT. This CDR3 has 15 residues. CDR3 residues: CASSDGLSGRGEQFF. The CDR3 DNA sequence: TGTGCCAGCAGTGACGGGCTTAGCGGGAGGGGGGAGCAGTTCTTC.

V usage is TRBV15 and J usage is TRBJ2-3; a weak D match, TRBD1 (5 bases). Germline V CDR1 and CDR2: LNHNV, YYDKDF (reference sequence). Trimming left V 4 bases short and J 3 bases short, with 8 bases between. The CDR3 length is 13 residues. CDR3 sequence (DNA): TGTGCCACCAGCATACAGGCGACAGATACGCAGTATTTT. It codes for CATSIQATDTQYF.

This chain links TRBV28 with TRBJ1-1; TRBD1 matches at 9 bases. The CDR3 runs to 15 residues. CDR1 and CDR2 from the germline V gene are MDHEN and SYDVKM. V dropped 5 bases and J dropped 4; count of bases not matched to a gene: 8. The CDR3 DNA is TGTGCCAGCAGTCTCACAGGGGGCGCGATCACTGAAGCTTTCTTT. This codes for CASSLTGGAITEAFF.

The V call is TRBV6-1, the J call TRBJ1-2, with 8 bases fitting TRBD1. CDR1 is MNHNS and CDR2 is SASEGT in the germline V gene. This CDR3 contains 16 residues. Losses at the gene ends were 4 bases for V and 5 bases for J; bases not matched to a gene: 12. The CDR3 DNA reads TGTGCCAGCAGTGGACAGCCGGGACAGGTGATGTATGGCTACACCTTC. This codes for CASSGQPGQVMYGYTF.

This clone was observed a single time. The chain couples TRBV28 to TRBJ2-1; TRBD2 is a possible D gene (7 bases). The CDR3 spans 15 residues. Germline CDR1 reads MDHEN; CDR2 reads SYDVKM. V dropped 10 bases and J dropped 4 bases, with 20 bases sitting between them. CDR3 nucleotides: TGTGCCACCTCCTGGGGGGGCTCAGGTTACAATGAGCAGTTCTTC. Its protein is CATSWGGSGYNEQFF.

The rearrangement links TRBV5-1 to TRBJ1-1, with D possibly being TRBD1 (6 bases). V was pared by 4 bases and J by 1 base, with 14 bases between. The germline V gene encodes CDR1 SGHRS and CDR2 YFSETQ. There are 15 residues in the CDR3. CDR3 in amino acids: CASSRAGVQNTEAFF. CDR3 nucleotides: TGCGCCAGCAGCCGTGCAGGGGTTCAGAACACTGAAGCTTTCTTT.

This sequence joins TRBV9 and TRBJ2-3; maybe TRBD1 (6 bases). This CDR3 is built from 14 residues. Germline V gene lookup returns CDR1 SGDLS and CDR2 YYNGEE. V was clipped by 3 bases and J by 2 bases, with 10 bases between them. CDR3 in amino acids: CASSDGQITDTQYF. The CDR3 DNA reads TGTGCCAGCAGCGACGGACAGATCACAGATACGCAGTATTTT.